This is a list of T cell receptor beta chains from one sample in a study of T-cell memory formation after mild COVID-19. Each CDR3 protein is one row after TCRdb ran MiXCR on the 5' RACE reads. The table shows about 350,000 distinct CDR3 sequences, with approximately 14% occurring only once. Sequencing was carried out using PBMCs or a T cell subset sorted from them (not recorded which). The receptors derive from a man aged 18 to 29 who had mild COVID-19 (a few samples of this study predate the infection). Cell type and time point are not known. CDR3s leave out the opening cysteine and the closing phenylalanine or tryptophan.

v_call,cdr3_aa
TRBV27,ASSGLTRETMNEQY
TRBV25-1,ASSELQTVRASPEAQY
TRBV4-3,ASSQESSGGQTQY
TRBV12-3/TRBV12-4,ASKLRLAGQRDWNTEAF
TRBV5-1,ASSFQTGGNEQF
TRBV7-6,ASSFVSRGDGTDTQY
TRBV7-2,ASSTQGTTEAF
TRBV7-8,ASSLARLAGATTDTQY
TRBV5-1,ASSSPGQGYEQY
TRBV5-1,ASSGTGFIFFETQY
TRBV7-2,ASSVRFSNQPQH
TRBV20-1,SAITNTGELF
TRBV6-4,ASTVPPDGQETQY
TRBV4-3,ASAGQSYNEQF
TRBV3-1,ASSQDAATHSPLH
TRBV30,AWSSDFVEAF
TRBV3-1,ASSPRDGGSDTIY
TRBV27,ASSSGVYEQY
TRBV4-3,ASSQAGGDPYEQY
TRBV2,ASRDRGSGQPQH
TRBV2,ATAGTGDQPQH